This T cell receptor beta chain was found in a study of T cell clones after liver transplantation. The method was immunoSEQ multiplex PCR; TCRdb's version includes in-frame clones alone and lacks a portion of them. The sample consists of 6,500 to 8,000 clones, 70% of them appearing once. The V end lost 10 bases, the J end lost 0 bases, and 19 bases lay between the germline ends. Germline V lookup: CDR1 SNHLY, CDR2 FYNNEI. The CDR3 runs 17 residues. The chain joins TRBV2 to TRBJ2-6, with D hard to call. The input for sequencing was CD8+ T cells from blood, taken before liver transplant. The sequence was collected from a human donor who received a liver transplant. CDR3 nucleotides: TGTGCCACCCTTCGGAACTCAGCCAGCTCTGGGGCCAACGTCCTGACTTTC. This translates into CATLRNSASSGANVLTF.